The present T cell receptor beta chain was sequenced within a study of beta chain features in type 1 diabetes. Study overall: The number of sorted cells examined across all samples was some 99 million.

V shed 3 bases, J shed 4 bases, and the junction held 11 bases outside the gene matches. Germline V gives CDR1 SGHRS, CDR2 YFSETQ. The CDR3 has 17 amino acids. CD4+ naive, central memory, regulatory and stem cell-like memory cells were sorted via CD45RO/CCR7/CD25/CD127/CD95/CD27. Sorted populations were all over 98% pure. Concerning this clone: The antigen is undetermined.

Study-wide results and limits: The study found moderately but significantly shorter TCRB CDR3s in all four CD4+ subsets of Type 1 diabetes patients. VDJ junctions sequenced from type 1 diabetes patients showed fewer insertions and more deletions.

Expressed TCRB transcripts got sequenced, as all isolated RNA was reverse transcribed. The method was immunoSEQ multiplex PCR; TCRdb's version includes in-frame clones alone and lacks a portion of them. The sample comprises 300,000 or so clones, approximately 9.7% of which are singletons, and about 1% rests with the top ten. The sequenced sample consisted of central memory CD4+ T cells from blood. The rearrangement links TRBV5-1 to TRBJ1-3, with 9 positions matching TRBD1. The sequence came from a man aged 25 to 45 with type 1 diabetes. CDR3 nucleotides: TGCGCCAGCAGCTATACACCCGGGACAGGGATCGGAAACACCATATATTTT. Its protein product is CASSYTPGTGIGNTIYF.